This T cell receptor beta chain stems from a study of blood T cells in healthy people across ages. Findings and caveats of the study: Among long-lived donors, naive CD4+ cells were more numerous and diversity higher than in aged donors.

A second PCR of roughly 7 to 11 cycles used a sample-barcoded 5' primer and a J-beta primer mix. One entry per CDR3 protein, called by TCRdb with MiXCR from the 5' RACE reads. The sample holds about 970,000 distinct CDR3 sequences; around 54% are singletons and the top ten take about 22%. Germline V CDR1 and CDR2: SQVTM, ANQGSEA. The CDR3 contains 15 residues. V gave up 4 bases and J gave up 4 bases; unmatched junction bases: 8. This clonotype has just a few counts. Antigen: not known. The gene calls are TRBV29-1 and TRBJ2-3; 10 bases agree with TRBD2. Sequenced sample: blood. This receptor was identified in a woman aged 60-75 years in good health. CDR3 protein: CSVVRLAGVADTQYF. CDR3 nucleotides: TGCAGCGTTGTTCGGCTAGCGGGAGTAGCAGATACGCAGTATTTT.